This T cell receptor beta chain was documented in a study of post-analysis software for immune sequencing data (dated by TCRdb to the mid-2010s). Context from the whole study: Relapsing-remitting, secondary progressive and progressive-relapsing multiple sclerosis were recorded as disease courses, and subtype annotation was lacking for some patients. The patient repertoires were set against under 13 previously published healthy control repertoires from donors whose ages ranged from roughly 6 to 27 years. A subset of samples was prepared in parallel using single-end sample barcoding, then pooled and co-amplified after Illumina adapter ligation. What the research found in general, with its limitations: The control group was slightly older than the multiple sclerosis patient group. When samples were clustered directly using the F measure, samples prepared in the same batch co-clustered strongly, which prompted a batch-effect correction. About 5 TRBV segments, including TRBV5-6, TRBV5-1 and TRBV20-1, were significantly more frequent in patients than controls. Normalized Chao1 diversity was significantly lower in multiple sclerosis patients than controls, suggesting substantial peripheral T-cell clonal expansion.

The library came from PCR. The listed sequencing device is Illumina HiSeq 2500. To reduce PCR and sequencing biases, unique molecular identifiers were incorporated into the TCR beta cDNA libraries. Per 1 to 10 million input T cells, roughly 500,000 cDNA molecules were obtained, such that each molecule approximated one T cell. The same protocol used for the earlier healthy control dataset was applied to prepare and sequence the patient libraries. Within a given batch, samples were prepared together, multiplexed and sequenced on the same HiSeq lane. Processing in the source paper ran as follows. Raw barcoded reads were processed with MIGEC, and single-read molecular identifier groups were discarded before consensus assembly and CDR3 extraction. VDJtools was used for post-analysis of the clonotype tables, and diversity was normalized by down-sampling every dataset to the size of the smallest sample. To correct batch-related cross-sample contamination, repertoire overlap clustering matched CDR3 amino acid sequences but not nucleotide sequences. TCRdb redid the processing of the public reads, applying fastp at Q25 and MiXCR, and retained in-frame beta chains. Rows matching on CDR3 protein sequence are summarized as one entry with the most common DNA and genes. Here the V and J calls rest on TCRdb's processing, not on the authors' analysis. This sample lists about 430,000 distinct CDR3 sequences; 35% to 45% were detected once. The top ten hold around 8% of the sample.

TCR beta repertoires were profiled from peripheral blood of 13 young patients with multiple sclerosis to demonstrate the VDJtools post-analysis software. Multiple sclerosis patients were children and adolescents aged roughly 6 to 16 years. Trimmed from V: 1 base; trimmed from J: 3 bases; junction bases lacking a gene match: 7. Spanning cysteine to phenylalanine, the CDR3 consists of 15 amino acids. Only CDR3 DNA is held: 45 bases, read in frame from base 1. CDR1 and CDR2 are drawn from the germline V gene (reference sequence): DFQATT, SNEGSKA. About this clonotype: Its recognized antigen is unknown. Within one base of it there is no much larger clone, and no base qualities were kept.

Here the chain combines TRBV20-1 and TRBJ1-1, and 8 junction bases match TRBD1. Material for sequencing was blood. The source is a girl aged 2 to 10 with multiple sclerosis. Here the CDR3 is given as CSARAVTGVDTEAFF. The DNA sequence follows: TGCAGTGCTAGAGCCGTGACAGGGGTTGACACTGAAGCTTTCTTT.